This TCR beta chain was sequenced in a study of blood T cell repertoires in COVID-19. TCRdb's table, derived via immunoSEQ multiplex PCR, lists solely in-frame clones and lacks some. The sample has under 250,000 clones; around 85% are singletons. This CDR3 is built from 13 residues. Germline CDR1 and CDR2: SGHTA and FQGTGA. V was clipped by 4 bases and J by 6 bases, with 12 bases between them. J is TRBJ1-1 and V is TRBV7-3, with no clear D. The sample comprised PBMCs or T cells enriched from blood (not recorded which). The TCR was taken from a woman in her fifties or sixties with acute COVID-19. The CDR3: CASSSRPEAEAFF. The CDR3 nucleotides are TGTGCCAGCAGCTCTCGGCCGGAGGCTGAAGCTTTCTTT.